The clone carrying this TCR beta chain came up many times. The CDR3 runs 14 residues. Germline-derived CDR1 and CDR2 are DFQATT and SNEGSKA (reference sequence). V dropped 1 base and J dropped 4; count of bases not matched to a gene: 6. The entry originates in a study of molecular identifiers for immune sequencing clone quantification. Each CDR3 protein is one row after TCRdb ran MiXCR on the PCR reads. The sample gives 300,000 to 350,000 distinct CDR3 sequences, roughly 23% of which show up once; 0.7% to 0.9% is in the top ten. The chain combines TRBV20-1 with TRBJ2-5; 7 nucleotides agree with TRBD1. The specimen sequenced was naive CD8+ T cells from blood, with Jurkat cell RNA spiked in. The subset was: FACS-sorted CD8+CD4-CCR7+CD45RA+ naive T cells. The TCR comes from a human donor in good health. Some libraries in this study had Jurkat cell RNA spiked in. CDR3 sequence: CSARGRQGLETQYF. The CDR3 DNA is TGCAGTGCTAGAGGGAGACAGGGATTAGAGACCCAGTACTTC.